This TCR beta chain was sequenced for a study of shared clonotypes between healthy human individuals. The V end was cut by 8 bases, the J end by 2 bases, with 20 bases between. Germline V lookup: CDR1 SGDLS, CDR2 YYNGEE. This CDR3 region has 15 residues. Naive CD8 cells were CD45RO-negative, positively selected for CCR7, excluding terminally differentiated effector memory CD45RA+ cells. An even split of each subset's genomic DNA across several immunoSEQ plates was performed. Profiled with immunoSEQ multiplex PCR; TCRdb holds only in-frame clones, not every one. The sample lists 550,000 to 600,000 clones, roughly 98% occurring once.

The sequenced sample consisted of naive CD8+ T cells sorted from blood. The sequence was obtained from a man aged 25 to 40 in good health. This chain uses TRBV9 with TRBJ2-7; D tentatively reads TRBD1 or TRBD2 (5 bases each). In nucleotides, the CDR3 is TGTGCCAGTAATCCCGGCTCGGGACGAACCTACGAGCAGTACTTC. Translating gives CASNPGSGRTYEQYF.